What follows describes a single T cell receptor beta chain. The antigen is undetermined. The naive CD8 population came from CD45RO-negative cells selected for CCR7, without terminally differentiated effector memory CD45RA+ cells. Libraries were prepared by immunoSEQ multiplex PCR; TCRdb keeps only in-frame clonotypes and omits some of them. The sample consists of about 2,100,000 clones, about 92% of them appearing once. Germline CDR1 reads LGHNA; CDR2 reads YNFKEQ. V lost 0 bases to trimming and J lost 4 bases, with 21 bases between them. This CDR3 spans 18 amino acids. These data come from a study of shared clonotypes between healthy human individuals. Study overall: Each donor's CD8 memory used one plate, CD8 naive two, each CD4 subset three.

Regarding the study as a whole: The sharing of 4% to 5.5% of naive CD4 clonotypes was seen across a handful of donors. An effect of sequencing depth on clonotype sharing among donors was expected.

Material for sequencing was naive CD8+ T cells from PBMCs. The chain has TRBV4-2 and TRBJ1-1; D is perhaps TRBD1 (6 bases). The sequence was obtained from a young man in good health. Some clones in this sample may be carry-over from other donors' samples. CDR3 sequence: CASSQDLGGPTGSTEAFF. Here the CDR3 DNA reads TGTGCCAGCAGCCAAGATCTCGGGGGCCCAACGGGGAGCACTGAAGCTTTCTTT.